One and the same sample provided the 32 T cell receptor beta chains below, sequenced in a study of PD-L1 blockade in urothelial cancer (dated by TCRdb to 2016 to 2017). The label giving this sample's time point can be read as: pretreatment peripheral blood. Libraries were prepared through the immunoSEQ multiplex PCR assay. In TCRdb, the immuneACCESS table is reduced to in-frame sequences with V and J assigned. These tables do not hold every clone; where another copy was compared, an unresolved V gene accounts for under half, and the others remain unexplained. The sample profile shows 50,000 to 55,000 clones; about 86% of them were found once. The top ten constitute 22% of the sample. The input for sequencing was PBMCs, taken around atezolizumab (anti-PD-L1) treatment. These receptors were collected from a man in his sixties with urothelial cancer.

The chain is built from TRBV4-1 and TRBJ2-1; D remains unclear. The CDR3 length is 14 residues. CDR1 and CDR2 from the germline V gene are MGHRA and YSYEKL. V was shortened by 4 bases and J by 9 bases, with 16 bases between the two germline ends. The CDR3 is CASSLRVSLSEQFF. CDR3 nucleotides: TGCGCCAGCAGCCTCCGGGTATCCCTTAGTGAGCAGTTCTTC.

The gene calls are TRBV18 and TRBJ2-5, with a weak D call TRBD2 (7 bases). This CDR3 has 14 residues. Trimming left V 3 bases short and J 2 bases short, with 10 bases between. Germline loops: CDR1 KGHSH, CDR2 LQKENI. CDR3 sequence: CASSPGGQQETQYF. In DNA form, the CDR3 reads TGTGCCAGCTCACCCGGGGGGCAACAAGAGACCCAGTACTTC.

The CDR3, as DNA: TGTGCCAGCACCGGGGGGGGCAGGCAAGAGACCCAGTACTTC. It is translated as CASTGGGRQETQYF. The chain uses TRBV5-6 and TRBJ2-5, with TRBD2 identical over 8 bases. J was trimmed by 2 bases and V by 6 bases; bases with no gene match: 6. The CDR3 has 14 residues. Per the germline V gene, CDR1 is SGHDT and CDR2 is YYEEEE.

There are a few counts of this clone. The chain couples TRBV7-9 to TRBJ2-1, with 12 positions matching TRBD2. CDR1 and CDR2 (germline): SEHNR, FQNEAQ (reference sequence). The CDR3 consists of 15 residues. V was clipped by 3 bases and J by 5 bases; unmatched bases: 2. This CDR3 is CASSFRLAGDNEQFF. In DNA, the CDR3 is TGTGCCAGCAGCTTCAGACTAGCGGGAGACAATGAGCAGTTCTTC.

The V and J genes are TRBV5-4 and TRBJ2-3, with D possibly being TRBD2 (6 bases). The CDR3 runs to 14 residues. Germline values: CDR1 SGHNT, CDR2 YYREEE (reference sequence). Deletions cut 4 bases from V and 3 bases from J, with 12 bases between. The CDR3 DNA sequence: TGTGCCAGCAGCACAAGCGGGCGGACAGATACGCAGTATTTT. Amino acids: CASSTSGRTDTQYF. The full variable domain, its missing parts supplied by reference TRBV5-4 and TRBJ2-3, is ETGVTQSPTHLIKTRGQQVTLRCSSQSGHNTVSWYQQALGQGPQFIFQYYREEENGRGNFPPRFSGLQFPNYSSELNVNALELDDSALYLCASSTSGRTDTQYFGPGTRLTVL.

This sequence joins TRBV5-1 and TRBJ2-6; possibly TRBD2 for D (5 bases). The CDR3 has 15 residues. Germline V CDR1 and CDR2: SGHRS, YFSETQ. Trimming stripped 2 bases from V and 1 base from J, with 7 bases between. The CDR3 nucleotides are TGCGCCAGCAGCTTAGGGAGTTCTGGGGCCAACGTCCTGACTTTC. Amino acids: CASSLGSSGANVLTF.

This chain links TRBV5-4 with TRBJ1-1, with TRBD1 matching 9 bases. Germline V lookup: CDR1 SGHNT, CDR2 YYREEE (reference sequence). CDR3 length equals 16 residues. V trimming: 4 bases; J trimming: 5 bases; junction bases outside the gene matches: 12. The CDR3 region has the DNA TGTGCCAGCAGCCCCGGGACAGGGAAAATCCAAACTGAAGCTTTCTTT. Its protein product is CASSPGTGKIQTEAFF.

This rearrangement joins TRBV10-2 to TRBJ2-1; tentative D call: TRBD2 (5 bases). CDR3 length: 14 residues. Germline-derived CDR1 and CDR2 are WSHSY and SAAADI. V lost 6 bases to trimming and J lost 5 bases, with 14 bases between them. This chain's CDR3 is CASRPGIRDNEQFF. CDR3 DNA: TGCGCCAGCAGGCCGGGAATTAGAGACAATGAGCAGTTCTTC.

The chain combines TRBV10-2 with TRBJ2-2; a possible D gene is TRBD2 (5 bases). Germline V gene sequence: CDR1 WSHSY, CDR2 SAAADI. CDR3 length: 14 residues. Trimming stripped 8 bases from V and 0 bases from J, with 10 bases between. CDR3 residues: CASGRTANTGELFF. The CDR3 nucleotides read TGCGCCAGCGGACGGACTGCGAACACCGGGGAGCTGTTTTTT.

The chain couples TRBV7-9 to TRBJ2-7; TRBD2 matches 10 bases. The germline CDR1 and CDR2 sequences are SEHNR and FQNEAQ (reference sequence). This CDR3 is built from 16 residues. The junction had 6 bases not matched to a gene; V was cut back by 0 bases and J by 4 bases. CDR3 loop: CASSLARGTSVYEQYF. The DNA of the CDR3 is TGTGCCAGCAGCTTAGCGAGGGGGACTAGCGTTTACGAGCAGTACTTC.

CDR3 in DNA: TGTGCCAGCAGCTGGTCAAGAGGAGGCACTGAAGCTTTCTTT. Its translation: CASSWSRGGTEAFF. The chain joins TRBV5-5 to TRBJ1-1; D uncertain. Germline V CDR1 and CDR2: SGHKS, YYEKEE (reference sequence). The length of the CDR3 is 14 residues. Trimming cost V 3 bases and J 4 bases, with 13 bases left between them.

The CDR3 region has the DNA TGTGCCAGCAGCTCGAAGATCAGACTAGCGGGGGGGCTGGAGACCCAGTACTTC. Translated: CASSSKIRLAGGLETQYF. The chain carries TRBV5-6 and TRBJ2-5; 14 bases align to TRBD2. CDR3 length: 18 residues. The germline CDR1 and CDR2 sequences are SGHDT and YYEEEE. V was pared by 3 bases and J by 5 bases, with 12 bases of the junction left unmatched.

CDR3 amino acids: CASSFRGRNTEAFF. Here the CDR3 DNA reads TGTGCCAGCAGCTTTAGGGGGAGGAACACTGAAGCTTTCTTT. This chain uses TRBV7-2 with TRBJ1-1; D may be TRBD1 (6 bases). Germline lookup yields CDR1 SGHTA and CDR2 FQGNSA. This CDR3 contains 14 residues. With 3 bases removed from V and 1 base from J, the gap between germline ends came to 9 bases.

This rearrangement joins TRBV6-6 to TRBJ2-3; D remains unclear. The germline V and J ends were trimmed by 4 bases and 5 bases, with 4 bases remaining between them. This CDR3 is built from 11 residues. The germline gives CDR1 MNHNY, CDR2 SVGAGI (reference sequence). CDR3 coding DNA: TGTGCCAGCAGTTTAGTAGATACGCAGTATTTT. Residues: CASSLVDTQYF.

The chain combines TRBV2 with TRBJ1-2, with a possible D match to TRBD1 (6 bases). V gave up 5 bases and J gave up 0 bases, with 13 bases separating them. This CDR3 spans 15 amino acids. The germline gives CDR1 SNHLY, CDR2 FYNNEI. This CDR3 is CASSFTQGTNYGYTF. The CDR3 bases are TGTGCCAGCAGTTTCACCCAGGGGACTAACTATGGCTACACCTTC.

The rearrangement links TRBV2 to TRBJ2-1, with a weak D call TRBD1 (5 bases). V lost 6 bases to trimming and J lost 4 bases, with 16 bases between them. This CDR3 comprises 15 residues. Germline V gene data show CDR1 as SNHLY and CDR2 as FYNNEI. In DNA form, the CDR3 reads TGTGCCAGCAGACCGCTAGGGGTAGGGTACAATGAGCAGTTCTTC. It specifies CASRPLGVGYNEQFF.

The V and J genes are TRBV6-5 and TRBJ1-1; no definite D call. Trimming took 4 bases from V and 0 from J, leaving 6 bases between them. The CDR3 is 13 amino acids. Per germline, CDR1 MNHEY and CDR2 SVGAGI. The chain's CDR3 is CASSSYMNTEAFF. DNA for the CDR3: TGTGCCAGCAGTTCTTATATGAACACTGAAGCTTTCTTT.

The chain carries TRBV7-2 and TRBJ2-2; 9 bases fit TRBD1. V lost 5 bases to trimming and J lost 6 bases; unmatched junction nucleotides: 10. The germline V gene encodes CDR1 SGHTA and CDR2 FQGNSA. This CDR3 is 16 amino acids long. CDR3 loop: CASSPRDRVGAGELFF. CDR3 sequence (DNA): TGTGCCAGCAGCCCCCGGGACAGGGTCGGTGCCGGGGAGCTGTTTTTT.

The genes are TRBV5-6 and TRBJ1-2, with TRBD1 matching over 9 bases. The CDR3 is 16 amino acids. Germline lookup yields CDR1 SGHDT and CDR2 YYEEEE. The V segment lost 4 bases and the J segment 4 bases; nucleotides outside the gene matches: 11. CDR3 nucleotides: TGTGCCAGCAGCAGTCCCGGGACAGGGTCCACCTATGGCTACACCTTC. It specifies CASSSPGTGSTYGYTF.

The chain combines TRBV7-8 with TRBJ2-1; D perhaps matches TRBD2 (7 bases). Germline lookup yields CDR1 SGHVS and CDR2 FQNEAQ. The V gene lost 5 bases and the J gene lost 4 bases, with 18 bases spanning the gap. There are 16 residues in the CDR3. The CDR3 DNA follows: TGTGCCAGCAGCCGAGGGGGGGCTAGGGTGTACAATGAGCAGTTCTTC. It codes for CASSRGGARVYNEQFF.

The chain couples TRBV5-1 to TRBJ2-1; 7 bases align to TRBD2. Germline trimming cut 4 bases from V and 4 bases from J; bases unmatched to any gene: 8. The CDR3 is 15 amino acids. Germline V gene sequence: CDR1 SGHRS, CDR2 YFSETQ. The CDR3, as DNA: TGCGCCAGCAGCCTAGCGGACCTGCGGTACAATGAGCAGTTCTTC. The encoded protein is CASSLADLRYNEQFF. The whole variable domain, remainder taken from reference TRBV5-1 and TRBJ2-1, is KAGVTQTPRYLIKTRGQQVTLSCSPISGHRSVSWYQQTPGQGLQFLFEYFSETQRNKGNFPGRFSGRQFSNSRSEMNVSTLELGDSALYLCASSLADLRYNEQFFGPGTRLTVL.

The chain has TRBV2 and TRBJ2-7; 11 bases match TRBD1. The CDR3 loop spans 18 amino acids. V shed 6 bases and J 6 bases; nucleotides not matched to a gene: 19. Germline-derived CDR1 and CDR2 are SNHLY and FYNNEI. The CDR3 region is CASSEMKRLGQGGGEQYF. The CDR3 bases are TGTGCCAGCAGCGAGATGAAAAGATTGGGACAGGGGGGAGGCGAGCAGTACTTC.

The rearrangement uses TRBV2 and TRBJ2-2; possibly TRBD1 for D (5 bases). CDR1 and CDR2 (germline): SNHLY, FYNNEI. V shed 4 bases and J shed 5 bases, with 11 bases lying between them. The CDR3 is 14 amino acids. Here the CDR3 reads CASSARGGTGELFF. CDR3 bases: TGTGCCAGCAGTGCAAGGGGCGGAACCGGGGAGCTGTTTTTT. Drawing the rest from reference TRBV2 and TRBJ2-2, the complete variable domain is EPEVTQTPSHQVTQMGQEVILRCVPISNHLYFYWYRQILGQKVEFLVSFYNNEISEKSEIFDDQFSVERPDGSNFTLKIRSTKLEDSAMYFCASSARGGTGELFFGEGSRLTVL.

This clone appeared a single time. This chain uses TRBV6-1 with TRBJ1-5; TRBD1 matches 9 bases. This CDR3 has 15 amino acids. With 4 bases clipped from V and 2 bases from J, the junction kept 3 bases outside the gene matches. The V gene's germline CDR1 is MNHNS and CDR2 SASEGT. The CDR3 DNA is TGTGCCAGCAGTGTTCGGACAGGGGGCAATCAGCCCCAGCATTTT. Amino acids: CASSVRTGGNQPQHF.

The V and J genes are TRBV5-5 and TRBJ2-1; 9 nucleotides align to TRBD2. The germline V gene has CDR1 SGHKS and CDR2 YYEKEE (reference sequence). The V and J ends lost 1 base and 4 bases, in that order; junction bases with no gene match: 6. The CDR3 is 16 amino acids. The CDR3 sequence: CASSLITTSGYNEQFF. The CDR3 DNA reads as TGTGCCAGCAGCTTGATTACGACTAGCGGTTACAATGAGCAGTTCTTC.

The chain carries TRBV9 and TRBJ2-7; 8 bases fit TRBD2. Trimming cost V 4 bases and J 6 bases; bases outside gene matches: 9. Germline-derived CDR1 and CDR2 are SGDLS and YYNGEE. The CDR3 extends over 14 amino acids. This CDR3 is CASSRIAGSTEQYF. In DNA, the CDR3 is TGTGCCAGCAGCCGGATAGCGGGGTCCACCGAGCAGTACTTC.

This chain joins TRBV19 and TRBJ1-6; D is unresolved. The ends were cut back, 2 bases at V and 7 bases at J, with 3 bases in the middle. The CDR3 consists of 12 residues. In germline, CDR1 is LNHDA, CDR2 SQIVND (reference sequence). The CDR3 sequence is CASSIQNSPLHF. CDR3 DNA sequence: TGTGCCAGTAGTATACAGAATTCACCCCTCCACTTT.

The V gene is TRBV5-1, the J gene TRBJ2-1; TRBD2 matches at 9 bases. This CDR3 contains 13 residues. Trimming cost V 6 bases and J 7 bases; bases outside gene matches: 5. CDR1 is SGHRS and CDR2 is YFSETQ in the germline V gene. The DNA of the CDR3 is TGCGCCAGCAACGGCGGGAGGGGAAATGAGCAGTTCTTC. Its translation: CASNGGRGNEQFF.

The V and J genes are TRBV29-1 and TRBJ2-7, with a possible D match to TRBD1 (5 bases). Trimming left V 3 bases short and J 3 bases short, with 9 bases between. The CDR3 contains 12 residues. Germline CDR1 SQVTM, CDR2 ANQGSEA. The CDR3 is CSVEQGVYEQYF. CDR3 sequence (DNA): TGCAGCGTTGAGCAGGGTGTCTACGAGCAGTACTTC.

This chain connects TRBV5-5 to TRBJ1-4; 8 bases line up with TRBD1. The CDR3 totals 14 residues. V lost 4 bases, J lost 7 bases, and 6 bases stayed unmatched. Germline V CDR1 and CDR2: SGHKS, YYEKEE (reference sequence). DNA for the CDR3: TGTGCCAGCAGCAAGACAGGGGAGAGTGAAAAACTGTTTTTT. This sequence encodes CASSKTGESEKLFF.

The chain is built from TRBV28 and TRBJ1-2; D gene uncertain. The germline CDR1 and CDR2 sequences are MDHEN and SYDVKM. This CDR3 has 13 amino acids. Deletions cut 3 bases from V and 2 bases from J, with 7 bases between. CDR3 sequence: CASSLTENYGYTF. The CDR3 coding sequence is TGTGCCAGCAGTTTGACTGAGAACTATGGCTACACCTTC.

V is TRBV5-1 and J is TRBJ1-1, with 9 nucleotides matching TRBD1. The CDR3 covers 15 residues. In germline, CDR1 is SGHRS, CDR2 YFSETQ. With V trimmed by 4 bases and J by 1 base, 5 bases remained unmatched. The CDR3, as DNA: TGCGCCAGCAGCCCTAGGACAGGGGAGAACACTGAAGCTTTCTTT. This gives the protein CASSPRTGENTEAFF.